What follows are 30 T cell receptor beta chains derived from one specimen sequenced in a study of CD8+ T cells in alopecia areata (dated by TCRdb to between 2017 and 2018). Library construction relied on the immunoSEQ multiplex PCR assay. For TCR sequencing, RNA was extracted from every sample and reverse transcribed into cDNA to serve as template. This immuneACCESS table, as held by TCRdb, lists in-frame sequences with V and J called but not all clones. Of the missing ones, under half trace to an unresolved V gene in checked studies; the others have no known cause. For this sample there are hundreds of thousands of clones; under 70% appear just once. More than 1% of the sample lies in the top ten. Sample treatment or condition, as interpreted from the label and publication: oral pan-JAK inhibitor, 5-10 mg twice daily. The specimen comprised CD4+ T cells sorted from blood, sampled around week 42, from a patient treated with tofacitinib. These receptors were obtained from a human donor with alopecia areata.

This clone has only a few counts. The chain has TRBV12-5 and TRBJ1-2, with D tentatively TRBD1 (6 bases). The CDR3 contains 16 residues. The V gene lost 1 base and the J gene lost 4 bases, with 16 bases spanning the gap. In germline, CDR1 is LGHNT, CDR2 FRNRAP. The CDR3 nucleotides are TGTGCTAGTGGTTTGGGACCGACAGGCATTCTCTATGGCTACACCTTC. Its translation is CASGLGPTGILYGYTF. Using reference TRBV12-5 and TRBJ1-2 for the parts outside the CDR3, the full variable domain is DARVTQTPRHKVTEMGQEVTMRCQPILGHNTVFWYRQTMMQGLELLAYFRNRAPLDDSGMPKDRFSAEMPDATLATLKIQPSEPRDSAVYFCASGLGPTGILYGYTFGSGTRLTVV.

The chain couples TRBV5-1 to TRBJ1-1; 10 nucleotides agree with TRBD1. Germline values: CDR1 SGHRS, CDR2 YFSETQ. The junction had 6 bases not matched to a gene; V was cut back by 4 bases and J by 6 bases. The CDR3 covers 14 residues. CDR3 DNA: TGCGCCAGCAGCCCCGGGGGACAGGGGCCTGAAGCTTTCTTT. Translating it yields CASSPGGQGPEAFF.

This sequence joins TRBV9 and TRBJ1-1; D remains unclear. V lost 0 bases, J lost 6 bases, and 0 bases lay in between. This CDR3 comprises 10 residues. In germline, CDR1 is SGDLS, CDR2 YYNGEE. CDR3 residues: CASSVAEAFF. The CDR3 nucleotides read TGTGCCAGCAGCGTAGCTGAAGCTTTCTTT.

V is TRBV6-6 and J is TRBJ1-1; TRBD1 matches at 7 bases. This CDR3 spans 16 amino acids. V shed 6 bases, J shed 3 bases, and the junction held 13 bases outside the gene matches. Per the germline V gene, CDR1 is MNHNY and CDR2 is SVGAGI (reference sequence). CDR3 loop: CASSSEGAKSHTEAFF. DNA for the CDR3: TGTGCCAGCAGCTCTGAGGGGGCGAAATCCCACACTGAAGCTTTCTTT.

The chain carries TRBV30 and TRBJ1-2; the D gene is possibly TRBD1 (5 bases). V was shortened by 0 bases and J by 8 bases, with 13 bases between the two germline ends. The germline CDR1 and CDR2 sequences are GTSNPN and SVGIG (reference sequence). This CDR3 spans 13 amino acids. CDR3 in DNA: TGTGCCTGGAGTGTACAGGCCCTGAGGGGCTACACCTTC. As protein: CAWSVQALRGYTF.

The rearrangement joins TRBV7-3 to TRBJ1-1; D possibly corresponds to TRBD1 (6 bases). V was clipped by 5 bases and J by 1 base, with 14 bases between them. The germline gives CDR1 SGHTA, CDR2 FQGTGA. The CDR3 extends over 15 amino acids. The CDR3 here is CASSLQGGGNTEAFF. In DNA, the CDR3 is TGTGCCAGCAGCCTACAGGGAGGAGGGAACACTGAAGCTTTCTTT.

This clone was counted once. This rearrangement joins TRBV10-3 to TRBJ2-6, with a possible D match to TRBD2 (6 bases). The CDR3 extends over 15 amino acids. CDR1 is ENHRY, CDR2 SYGVKD, per germline. V dropped 8 bases and J dropped 4 bases, with 15 bases sitting between them. CDR3 loop: CAISGVGSGANVLTF. The CDR3 bases are TGTGCCATCTCGGGGGTCGGATCCGGGGCCAACGTCCTGACTTTC.

This clone was observed a handful of times. The chain is built from TRBV15 and TRBJ1-5; TRBD1 might be the D (5 bases). The CDR3 sequence is 15 residues long. CDR1 is LNHNV and CDR2 is YYDKDF in the germline V gene (reference sequence). V dropped 5 bases and J dropped 3 bases, with 14 bases sitting between them. CDR3 amino acids: CATSREQGPNQPQHF. DNA for the CDR3: TGTGCCACCAGCCGCGAGCAGGGCCCCAATCAGCCCCAGCATTTT.

The chain carries TRBV29-1 and TRBJ2-3; D is possibly TRBD2 (5 bases). CDR3 length equals 13 residues. Germline assignment: CDR1 SQVTM and CDR2 ANQGSEA. V lost 4 bases, J lost 2 bases, and 10 bases lay in between. The CDR3 loop reads CSVGGGITDTQYF. The CDR3 DNA follows: TGCAGCGTTGGAGGAGGAATCACAGATACGCAGTATTTT.

The rearrangement uses TRBV14 and TRBJ1-2, with TRBD1 matching 10 bases. J lost 4 bases, V lost 4 bases, and 3 bases had no gene match. CDR1 and CDR2 (germline): SGHDN, FVKESK. The CDR3 loop spans 14 amino acids. The CDR3: CASSPGQGSYGYTF. As DNA, the CDR3 is TGTGCCAGCAGCCCGGGACAGGGGTCCTATGGCTACACCTTC.

This clone was seen only a few times. This chain links TRBV29-1 with TRBJ2-5; D remains ambiguous. Per germline, CDR1 SQVTM and CDR2 ANQGSEA. The V end was cut by 3 bases, the J end by 5 bases, with 10 bases between. There are 12 residues in the CDR3. The DNA for the CDR3 is TGCAGCGTTGATGTGGGGTCCGAGACCCAGTACTTC. Protein product: CSVDVGSETQYF. The full variable domain, with the rest looked up from reference TRBV29-1 and TRBJ2-5, is SAVISQKPSRDICQRGTSLTIQCQVDSQVTMMFWYRQQPGQSLTLIATANQGSEATYESGFVIDKFPISRPNLTFSTLTVSNMSPEDSSIYLCSVDVGSETQYFGPGTRLLVL.

The chain is built from TRBV25-1 and TRBJ2-1; D not certain. Germline CDR1 and CDR2: MGHDK and SYGVNS. V shed 3 bases and J shed 7 bases, with 19 bases lying between them. The CDR3 has 16 residues. Written as DNA, the CDR3 is TGTGCCAGCAGTGAGGTAGGGATCCCAGGAAGGAATGAGCAGTTCTTC. It yields the protein CASSEVGIPGRNEQFF.

This clone has more than one count but fewer than ten. The chain joins TRBV29-1 to TRBJ2-5; tentative D call: TRBD2 (6 bases). Trimming shortened V by 5 bases and J by 1 base, and 11 bases separated the two germline ends. Per the germline V gene, CDR1 is SQVTM and CDR2 is ANQGSEA. CDR3 size: 13 residues. This CDR3 is CSVPRRAQETQYF. CDR3 bases: TGCAGCGTTCCGCGGAGGGCCCAAGAGACCCAGTACTTC.

This chain joins TRBV7-9 and TRBJ2-6; possible D gene TRBD1, 6 bases. CDR1 and CDR2 from the germline V gene are SEHNR and FQNEAQ (reference sequence). The V gene lost 5 bases and the J gene lost 0 bases, with 14 bases spanning the gap. This CDR3 region has 17 residues. Here the CDR3 reads CASSLRDIHSGANVLTF. The CDR3 DNA is TGTGCCAGCAGCCTAAGGGACATCCACTCTGGGGCCAACGTCCTGACTTTC.

J is TRBJ2-3 and V is TRBV29-1; TRBD2 matches at 8 bases. There are 14 residues in the CDR3. Looked up from germline, CDR1 is SQVTM and CDR2 is ANQGSEA. Trimming removed 8 bases from V and 1 base from J; junction bases left unmatched: 8. DNA of the CDR3: TGCAGCACCGGCTTGACTAGCGGCACAGATACGCAGTATTTT. Amino acids: CSTGLTSGTDTQYF.

This clone was recorded once. The chain couples TRBV10-3 to TRBJ2-6; D call uncertain. The CDR3 extends over 16 amino acids. Germline CDR1 ENHRY, CDR2 SYGVKD. V was cut by 4 bases and J by 0 bases, with 10 bases left in between. CDR3 residues: CAISGGDSSGANVLTF. The CDR3, as DNA: TGTGCCATCAGTGGTGGGGATAGCTCTGGGGCCAACGTCCTGACTTTC.

The sample holds a few counts of this clone. The gene calls are TRBV7-2 and TRBJ2-5; D not resolved. V gave up 2 bases and J gave up 3 bases, with 7 bases separating them. From germline, CDR1 is SGHTA and CDR2 FQGNSA. CDR3 length: 13 residues. DNA of the CDR3: TGTGCCAGCAGCTTACCACTCAAAGAGACCCAGTACTTC. Translated: CASSLPLKETQYF.

The chain joins TRBV10-1 to TRBJ2-3, with D possibly TRBD2 on 6 matching bases. The V gene's germline CDR1 is WNHNN and CDR2 SYGVQD (reference sequence). The CDR3 contains 13 residues. V lost 6 bases and J 4 bases, leaving 11 bases between the germline ends. CDR3 region: CASSDRLADTQYF. As DNA, the CDR3 is TGCGCCAGCAGCGACCGACTAGCAGATACGCAGTATTTT.

This chain links TRBV6-5 with TRBJ1-1; the match to TRBD1 covers 8 bases. The V segment lost 5 bases and the J segment 7 bases; nucleotides outside the gene matches: 9. Germline lookup yields CDR1 MNHEY and CDR2 SVGAGI. The CDR3 is 14 amino acids. In nucleotides, the CDR3 is TGTGCCAGCAGTGAACTCCAGGGGGCCGGTGAAGCTTTCTTT. Protein sequence: CASSELQGAGEAFF.

The chain links TRBV5-1 to TRBJ2-4; D remains unclear. The CDR3 is 12 amino acids. Trimming cost V 4 bases and J 7 bases, with 9 bases left between them. From germline, CDR1 is SGHRS and CDR2 YFSETQ. CDR3 residues: CASSTELNIQYF. As DNA, the CDR3 is TGCGCCAGCAGCACTGAGCTGAACATTCAGTACTTC.

Only one count was recorded for this clone. The chain links TRBV27 to TRBJ1-6; 10 nucleotides align to TRBD1. The germline V gene has CDR1 MNHEY and CDR2 SMNVEV (reference sequence). This CDR3 spans 13 amino acids. Trimming removed 5 bases from V and 13 bases from J; junction bases left unmatched: 5. Here the CDR3 reads CASSRTGGEPLHF. The CDR3, as DNA: TGTGCCAGCAGTCGGACAGGGGGTGAGCCCCTCCACTTT.

The rearrangement uses TRBV4-3 and TRBJ2-3; D ambiguous. Germline V lookup: CDR1 LGHNA, CDR2 YSLEER. The V end lost 0 bases, the J end lost 7 bases, and 11 bases lay between the germline ends. This CDR3 has 14 residues. CDR3 coding DNA: TGCGCCAGCAGCCAAGATTCCGGAAGGAATACGCAGTATTTT. Translated: CASSQDSGRNTQYF.

The chain links TRBV4-3 to TRBJ2-7; TRBD2 matches 8 bases. The junction had 10 bases not matched to a gene; V was cut back by 4 bases and J by 5 bases. Germline V CDR1 and CDR2: LGHNA, YSLEER. This CDR3 spans 15 amino acids. The CDR3 nucleotides read TGCGCCAGCAGCCTGCGGCCCAGCGGGGGACACGAGCAGTACTTC. This encodes CASSLRPSGGHEQYF.

This clone was picked up one time. This chain connects TRBV5-6 to TRBJ1-2, with D uncertain. V was shortened by 4 bases and J by 4 bases, with 14 bases between the two germline ends. This CDR3 region has 14 residues. CDR1 is SGHDT, CDR2 YYEEEE, per germline. CDR3 nucleotide sequence: TGTGCCAGCAGCCTGGCGGGATACCGCTATGGCTACACCTTC. It translates to CASSLAGYRYGYTF.

The rearrangement joins TRBV5-1 to TRBJ2-5, with D possibly being TRBD1 or TRBD2 (5 bases each). Looked up from germline, CDR1 is SGHRS and CDR2 is YFSETQ. The length of the CDR3 is 14 residues. Trimming removed 4 bases at V and 5 bases at J, with 15 bases between. The CDR3 coding sequence is TGCGCCAGCAGCCTCGGGGCAGAGGGGGAGACCCAGTACTTC. Translating gives CASSLGAEGETQYF.

The rearrangement uses TRBV2 and TRBJ2-2; D is unclear. V lost 1 base, J lost 5 bases, and 8 bases lay in between. The germline gives CDR1 SNHLY, CDR2 FYNNEI. The CDR3 is 14 amino acids. The CDR3 protein is CASSEGLPTGELFF. In nucleotides, the CDR3 is TGTGCCAGCAGTGAAGGGCTACCTACCGGGGAGCTGTTTTTT.

The chain carries TRBV10-3 and TRBJ2-2; 8 nucleotides line up with TRBD1. Germline V gene data show CDR1 as ENHRY and CDR2 as SYGVKD. Trimming cost V 7 bases and J 3 bases; bases outside gene matches: 10. CDR3 length: 16 amino acids. The chain's CDR3 is CAITKGAGGYTGELFF. As DNA, the CDR3 is TGTGCCATCACCAAGGGGGCAGGGGGCTACACCGGGGAGCTGTTTTTT.

This chain links TRBV9 with TRBJ2-1; D gene unclear. The V end lost 3 bases, the J end lost 3 bases, and 13 bases lay between the germline ends. The CDR3 has 15 amino acids. CDR1 and CDR2 (germline): SGDLS, YYNGEE. CDR3: CASSDTPGFYNEQFF. DNA of the CDR3: TGTGCCAGCAGCGATACCCCCGGGTTCTACAATGAGCAGTTCTTC.

This clone was detected only a few times. The V and J genes are TRBV7-2 and TRBJ1-5; 9 bases align to TRBD1. J lost 9 bases, V lost 5 bases, and 11 bases had no gene match. Germline CDR1 reads SGHTA; CDR2 reads FQGNSA. The CDR3 is 15 amino acids. The CDR3 region is CASSTWTGANRPQHF. Here the CDR3 DNA reads TGTGCCAGCAGCACCTGGACAGGGGCAAACCGGCCCCAGCATTTT.

This clone was observed at least ten times. The chain joins TRBV27 to TRBJ2-2, with D maybe TRBD2 (6 bases). Germline CDR1 and CDR2: MNHEY and SMNVEV (reference sequence). The CDR3 runs to 17 residues. V was trimmed by 1 base and J by 0 bases, leaving 12 bases between them. CDR3 in amino acids: CASSLFGTGANTGELFF. The CDR3 DNA sequence: TGTGCCAGCAGTTTATTCGGTACGGGAGCGAACACCGGGGAGCTGTTTTTT.